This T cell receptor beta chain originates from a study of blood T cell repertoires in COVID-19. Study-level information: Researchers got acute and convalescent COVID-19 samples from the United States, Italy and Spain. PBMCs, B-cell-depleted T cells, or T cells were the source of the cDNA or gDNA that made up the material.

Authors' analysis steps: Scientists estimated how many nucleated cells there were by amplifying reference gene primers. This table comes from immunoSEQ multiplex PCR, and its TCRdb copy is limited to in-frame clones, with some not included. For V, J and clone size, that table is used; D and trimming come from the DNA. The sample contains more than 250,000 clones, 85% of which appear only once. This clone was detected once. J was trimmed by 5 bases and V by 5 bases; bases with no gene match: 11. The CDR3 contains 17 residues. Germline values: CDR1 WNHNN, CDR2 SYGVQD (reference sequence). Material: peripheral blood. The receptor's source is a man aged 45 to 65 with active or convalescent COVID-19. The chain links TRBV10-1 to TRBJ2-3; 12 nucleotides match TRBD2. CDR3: CASSSYRLAGVEDTQYF. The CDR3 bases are TGCGCCAGCAGTTCCTATAGACTAGCGGGAGTGGAAGATACGCAGTATTTT.